A single sample is the source of the 19 T cell receptor beta chains below, sequenced in a study of Graves' ophthalmopathy and Graves' hyperthyroidism. Scientists amplified the TCR beta CDR3 regions from RNA transcripts. HTBI-primed RT-PCR formed the first round, and a multiplex PCR formed the second. TCRdb independently ran MiXCR on the multiplex PCR reads; one entry per CDR3 protein. The data contain approximately 330,000 distinct CDR3 sequences, about a sixth of them seen just once; the ten biggest clones take up roughly 12%. Sequences were obtained from peripheral blood. The source of these receptors is an adult man with Graves' ophthalmopathy.

This clonotype came up many times. The V gene is TRBV6-5, the J gene TRBJ2-7, with D possibly matching TRBD1 (8 bases). Deletions cut 3 bases from V and 5 bases from J, with 20 bases between. Germline CDR1 and CDR2: MNHEY and SVGAGI. The CDR3 spans 16 residues. The DNA for the CDR3 is TGTGCCAGCAGTTATGGGCTAATACAGGGGGGGGACGAGCAGTACTTC. It is translated as CASSYGLIQGGDEQYF.

This clonotype was recorded at least ten times. The chain joins TRBV19 to TRBJ2-7, with D perhaps TRBD2 (6 bases). Trimming stripped 9 bases from V and 6 bases from J, with 12 bases between. Germline loops: CDR1 LNHDA, CDR2 SQIVND (reference sequence). CDR3 size: 11 residues. In DNA, the CDR3 is TGTGCCAGCGGTGGGGGGTCCGAGCAGTACTTC. Its translation is CASGGGSEQYF.

The J gene is TRBJ1-5, the V gene TRBV29-1, with TRBD1 matching 8 bases. Germline loops: CDR1 SQVTM, CDR2 ANQGSEA. The CDR3 extends over 14 amino acids. J was trimmed by 6 bases and V by 4 bases; bases with no gene match: 8. This CDR3 is CSVAETGVSQPQHF. CDR3 nucleotides: TGCAGCGTTGCGGAGACAGGGGTGAGTCAGCCCCAGCATTTT.

This clonotype was seen at least ten times. This sequence joins TRBV7-2 and TRBJ1-1; a weak D match, TRBD1 (6 bases). This CDR3 has 13 residues. Trimming removed 5 bases at V and 4 bases at J, with 11 bases between. CDR1 is SGHTA and CDR2 is FQGNSA in the germline V gene. DNA for the CDR3: TGTGCCAGCAGCAGACAGGAGGGCACTGAAGCTTTCTTT. Protein product: CASSRQEGTEAFF.

The chain is built from TRBV2 and TRBJ2-2, with D perhaps TRBD2 (6 bases). V lost 3 bases and J lost 4, with 12 bases in between. CDR1 and CDR2 (germline): SNHLY, FYNNEI. The CDR3 totals 15 residues. CDR3 DNA: TGTGCCAGCAGTGAGGAGGGGATCGGCACCGGGGAGCTGTTTTTT. It yields the protein CASSEEGIGTGELFF.

CDR3 loop: CAWSVTAEIAGGEQYF. CDR3 DNA: TGTGCCTGGAGTGTAACAGCGGAGATTGCCGGGGGCGAGCAGTACTTC. The chain combines TRBV30 with TRBJ2-7, with D perhaps TRBD2 (6 bases). V dropped 0 bases and J dropped 6 bases, with 21 bases sitting between them. This CDR3 is 16 amino acids long. The germline gives CDR1 GTSNPN, CDR2 SVGIG (reference sequence).

This clonotype has at least ten counts. The J gene is TRBJ1-1, the V gene TRBV19, with 7 bases aligning to TRBD1. The CDR3 contains 16 residues. Germline CDR1 reads LNHDA; CDR2 reads SQIVND (reference sequence). Germline trimming cut 7 bases from V and 4 bases from J; bases unmatched to any gene: 15. CDR3 DNA sequence: TGTGCCAGTACACTGTTGGTTGGCAGGGGGGGCACTGAAGCTTTCTTT. This translates into CASTLLVGRGGTEAFF.

This clonotype was seen a handful of times. The J gene is TRBJ1-3, the V gene TRBV6-1; D unclear. The V and J ends lost 5 bases and 0 bases respectively, with 8 bases between them. The CDR3 has 14 amino acids. CDR1 is MNHNS, CDR2 SASEGT, per germline. The DNA of the CDR3 is TGTGCCAGCAGTCCGTTCAGCTCTGGAAACACCATATATTTT. Its translation: CASSPFSSGNTIYF.

V gene TRBV6-5 combines with J gene TRBJ1-3; D ambiguous. Germline assignment: CDR1 MNHEY and CDR2 SVGAGI. This CDR3 has 15 amino acids. V was shortened by 2 bases and J by 4 bases, with 12 bases between the two germline ends. CDR3 sequence: CASSYARPAGNTIYF. The DNA for the CDR3 is TGTGCCAGCAGTTACGCCCGTCCGGCCGGAAACACCATATATTTT.

This clonotype came up many times. This may be a read error, as it is one base from a much larger clone. This rearrangement joins TRBV12-3 or TRBV12-4 to TRBJ2-5; 7 bases are shared with TRBD1. This CDR3 is built from 15 residues. This CDR3 is CASSFQGVAQEAQYF. CDR3 nucleotide sequence: TGTGCCAGCAGTTTCCAGGGGGTAGCCCAAGAGGCCCAGTACTTC.

This clonotype was detected ten times or more. The V and J genes are TRBV6-2 or TRBV6-3 and TRBJ1-5; a weak D match, TRBD1 (5 bases). This CDR3 comprises 16 residues. Germline loops: CDR1 MNHEY, CDR2 SVGEGT. V lost 2 bases and J lost 2, with 13 bases in between. In DNA form, the CDR3 reads TGTGCCAGCAGTTACACCAGGGTGAAACGCAATCAGCCCCAGCATTTT. The encoded protein is CASSYTRVKRNQPQHF.

The CDR3 DNA reads TGTGCCAGCAGTTTGTCGGCCCTCGAGACCCAGTACTTC. Amino acid sequence: CASSLSALETQYF. The chain recombines TRBV12-3 or TRBV12-4 with TRBJ2-5; D unclear. CDR3 length equals 13 residues. The V gene lost 3 bases and the J gene lost 5 bases, with 10 bases spanning the gap.

This clonotype was detected many times. The V gene is TRBV29-1, the J gene TRBJ2-5; TRBD2 matches at 14 bases. Trimming at V came to 6 bases and at J to 5 bases, leaving 8 bases not matched to a gene. Germline V lookup: CDR1 SQVTM, CDR2 ANQGSEA. The CDR3 runs 15 residues. The CDR3 nucleotides are TGCAGCGTCGGACTAGCGGGGGGCCGGGGGGAGACCCAGTACTTC. Amino acids: CSVGLAGGRGETQYF.

About this clonotype itself: A much larger clonotype is one base distant, so this may be a read error. The chain is built from TRBV5-5 and TRBJ1-1, with D tentatively TRBD1 (5 bases). V lost 4 bases and J 6 bases, leaving 16 bases between the germline ends. Germline CDR1 is SGHKS and CDR2 is YYEKEE (reference sequence). The CDR3 is made up of 14 amino acids. The CDR3 reads CASSLPSRGAEAFF. DNA of the CDR3: TGTGCCAGCAGCCTCCCCTCAAGAGGGGCTGAAGCTTTCTTT.

This clonotype was seen at least ten times. The chain is built from TRBV15 and TRBJ2-7; 9 positions match TRBD2. The V gene's germline CDR1 is LNHNV and CDR2 YYDKDF (reference sequence). The CDR3 extends over 15 amino acids. Losses at the gene ends were 6 bases for V and 5 bases for J; bases not matched to a gene: 11. The DNA of the CDR3 is TGTGCCACCAGGCGGGATAGCGGGAGTTTCGACGAGCAGTACTTC. It codes for CATRRDSGSFDEQYF.

This clonotype was observed at least ten times. The V gene is TRBV11-1, the J gene TRBJ2-7, with 7 bases aligning to TRBD2. This CDR3 contains 13 residues. V was pared by 6 bases and J by 3 bases, with 5 bases of the junction left unmatched. The germline gives CDR1 SGHAT, CDR2 FQDESV (reference sequence). CDR3 in DNA: TGTGCCAGCAGGAGGGAGGGCTTCTACGAGCAGTACTTC. Amino acids: CASRREGFYEQYF.

The table lists this clonotype with many counts. The rearrangement links TRBV20-1 to TRBJ2-3, with 11 bases aligning to TRBD2. With 4 bases clipped from V and 0 bases from J, the junction kept 3 bases outside the gene matches. The CDR3 loop spans 15 amino acids. CDR1 and CDR2 from the germline V gene are DFQATT and SNEGSKA (reference sequence). The CDR3 sequence is CSATSGGPSTDTQYF. As DNA, the CDR3 is TGCAGTGCTACTAGCGGGGGGCCTAGCACAGATACGCAGTATTTT.

The sample holds many counts of this clonotype. The rearrangement uses TRBV7-8 and TRBJ2-5; possible D gene TRBD1, 6 bases. The germline CDR1 and CDR2 sequences are SGHVS and FQNEAQ. V gave up 1 base and J gave up 1 base, with 7 bases separating them. This CDR3 spans 14 amino acids. The CDR3 DNA reads TGTGCCAGCAGCTTAGGACAGGCCCAAGAGACCCAGTACTTC. It codes for CASSLGQAQETQYF.

This clonotype was seen ten or more times. The chain links TRBV5-1 to TRBJ2-5, with D uncertain. The germline gives CDR1 SGHRS, CDR2 YFSETQ. Trimming removed 1 base at V and 5 bases at J, with 15 bases between. The CDR3 is made up of 15 amino acids. CDR3 in DNA: TGCGCCAGCAGCTTGCGTTCAAGGGCTGGGGAGACCCAGTACTTC. Translating it yields CASSLRSRAGETQYF.